A single sample gave rise to the 25 T cell receptor beta chains below, sequenced in a study of type 1 and type 2 diabetes patients. The PCR template was genomic DNA. Multiplex PCR with 30 forward and 13 reverse primers amplified the TCR beta CDR3. TCRdb processed the multiplex PCR reads anew with MiXCR; each CDR3 protein has one entry. The sample lists fewer than 300,000 distinct CDR3 sequences, around 47% occurring once. Sequencing used peripheral blood mononuclear cells (PBMCs). These receptor sequences come from a man younger than 35 with type 2 diabetes.

Remarks on this clonotype: A much larger clone differs from this one at a single base, so this may be a read error. This sequence joins TRBV15 and TRBJ1-6, with 9 bases lining up with TRBD1. The CDR3 runs to 15 residues. Germline CDR1 LNHNV, CDR2 YYDKDF (reference sequence). V lost 5 bases to trimming and J lost 9 bases; unmatched junction nucleotides: 8. CDR3 region: CATSGDRGGGSPLHF. In nucleotides, the CDR3 is TGTGCCACCAGCGGTGACAGGGGGGGTGGTTCACCCCTCCACTTT.

In this sample, this clonotype turned up a few times. The V gene is TRBV13, the J gene TRBJ2-1; D is undetermined. In germline, CDR1 is PRHDT, CDR2 FYEKMQ (reference sequence). The CDR3 is 14 residues long. V was shortened by 10 bases and J by 0 bases, with 13 bases between the two germline ends. This CDR3 is CATTASLSYNEQFF. CDR3 bases: TGTGCCACCACCGCCAGCCTCTCCTACAATGAGCAGTTCTTC.

This clonotype was counted a few times. The CDR3 here is CASSLVVGTNTGELFF. CDR3 in DNA: TGCGCCAGCAGCTTGGTGGTTGGGACGAACACCGGGGAGCTGTTTTTT. V and J are TRBV5-1 and TRBJ2-2, with no clear D. Germline V gene data show CDR1 as SGHRS and CDR2 as YFSETQ. Trimming took off 0 bases at V and 0 bases at J, with 9 bases between the two ends. The CDR3 has 16 amino acids.

This clonotype was seen once. The V call is TRBV6-5, the J call TRBJ2-7, with 14 bases matching TRBD2. CDR1 is MNHEY, CDR2 SVGAGI, per germline. Trimming cost V 6 bases and J 0 bases; bases outside gene matches: 4. This CDR3 contains 16 residues. The CDR3 DNA reads TGTGCCAGCAGCCGAGGACTAGCGGGAGGCTCCTACGAGCAGTACTTC. Amino acids: CASSRGLAGGSYEQYF.

CDR3 DNA: TGTGCCAGCAGAGGGGAGGGACTTGGGTGGAGTACCGGGGAGCTGTTTTTT. Translated: CASRGEGLGWSTGELFF. The rearrangement uses TRBV28 and TRBJ2-2; 7 bases line up with TRBD2. The trim removed 6 bases at V and 5 bases at J, leaving 15 bases unmatched. Germline CDR1 reads MDHEN; CDR2 reads SYDVKM. The CDR3 loop spans 17 amino acids.

The chain links TRBV20-1 to TRBJ2-5; D perhaps matches TRBD2 (7 bases). Looked up from germline, CDR1 is DFQATT and CDR2 is SNEGSKA (reference sequence). The CDR3 is made up of 14 amino acids. V shed 2 bases and J shed 4 bases, with 14 bases lying between them. The CDR3 protein is CSARTQGRVETQYF. CDR3 DNA: TGCAGTGCTAGAACCCAGGGGAGGGTAGAGACCCAGTACTTC.

With respect to this clonotype: A read error may produce the germline difference seen at one junction end. The gene calls are TRBV19 and TRBJ1-4; D unresolved. This CDR3 contains 13 residues. CDR1 is LNHDA and CDR2 is SQIVND in the germline V gene (reference sequence). The chain's CDR3 is CASSINRDEKLSF. The CDR3 nucleotides read TGTGCCAGTAGTATTAACCGAGATGAAAAACTGTCTTTT.

The chain links TRBV12-5 to TRBJ1-1; no definite D call. Germline CDR1 and CDR2: LGHNT and FRNRAP. This CDR3 has 13 residues. V was shortened by 0 bases and J by 1 base, with 3 bases between the two germline ends. The DNA of the CDR3 is TGTGCTAGTGGTTTGGTGGGGAACACTGAAGCTTTCTTT. Its protein is CASGLVGNTEAFF.

This clonotype came up a few times. The CDR3 DNA follows: TGCAGTGCTCCAAAGGGGGTCACCGGGGAGCTGTTTTTT. Encoded protein: CSAPKGVTGELFF. This chain connects TRBV20-1 to TRBJ2-2, with D maybe TRBD1 (6 bases). Trimming left V 5 bases short and J 4 bases short, with 11 bases between. The CDR3 contains 13 residues. Germline loops: CDR1 DFQATT, CDR2 SNEGSKA (reference sequence).

Concerning this clonotype: A much larger clone is a single base away; this may be a read error. The rearrangement uses TRBV15 and TRBJ1-2; no reliable D call. The ends were cut back, 1 base at V and 4 bases at J, with 7 bases in the middle. Looked up from germline, CDR1 is LNHNV and CDR2 is YYDKDF (reference sequence). The CDR3 is 13 residues long. The CDR3: CATSRAGVYGYTF. The CDR3 nucleotides are TGTGCCACCAGCAGAGCTGGGGTCTATGGCTACACCTTC.

CDR3 DNA sequence: TGTGCCAGCAGTGCAGCCCGGCAGGGACGGGGGACCCAGTACTTC. Translating it yields CASSAARQGRGTQYF. V gene TRBV12-3 or TRBV12-4 combines with J gene TRBJ2-5; D may correspond to TRBD1 or TRBD2 (5 bases each). V gave up 5 bases and J gave up 7 bases, with 20 bases separating them. CDR3 length: 15 residues.

The CDR3 region is CASSLQLYNEQFF. The CDR3 bases are TGTGCCAGTAGCCTACAGTTATACAATGAGCAGTTCTTC. The chain couples TRBV19 to TRBJ2-1; D unclear. This CDR3 region has 13 residues. The V end was cut by 6 bases, the J end by 4 bases, with 10 bases between. Looked up from germline, CDR1 is LNHDA and CDR2 is SQIVND (reference sequence).

This clonotype was seen many times. The genes are TRBV15 and TRBJ2-2; D perhaps matches TRBD2 (5 bases). Germline V lookup: CDR1 LNHNV, CDR2 YYDKDF (reference sequence). The CDR3 is made up of 16 amino acids. Trimming took off 1 base at V and 4 bases at J, with 13 bases between the two ends. CDR3: CATSRARAGGTGELFF. The DNA of the CDR3 is TGTGCCACCAGCAGAGCCCGGGCAGGAGGCACCGGGGAGCTGTTTTTT.

CDR3 coding DNA: TGTGCTAGTGGTCTCATAGGGGGACAGTCGAATGGCTACACCTTC. It encodes CASGLIGGQSNGYTF. The chain has TRBV12-5 and TRBJ1-2, with 7 bases lining up with TRBD1. The germline V gene has CDR1 LGHNT and CDR2 FRNRAP. The length of the CDR3 is 15 residues. The trim removed 5 bases at V and 6 bases at J, leaving 12 bases unmatched.

The chain is built from TRBV12-3 or TRBV12-4 and TRBJ1-5; maybe TRBD1 (5 bases). V was trimmed by 0 bases and J by 7 bases, leaving 13 bases between them. The CDR3 consists of 15 residues. CDR3 DNA sequence: TGTGCCAGCAGTTTAGCGCCAGGGCTTCTACAGCCCCAGCATTTT. Translation: CASSLAPGLLQPQHF.

The DNA for the CDR3 is TGTGCCAGCAGTCCTAGGGACAGATACTACGAGCAGTACTTC. Residues: CASSPRDRYYEQYF. V usage is TRBV28 and J usage is TRBJ2-7; 7 nucleotides line up with TRBD1. The CDR3 runs to 14 residues. Germline lookup yields CDR1 MDHEN and CDR2 SYDVKM. The trim removed 5 bases at V and 3 bases at J, leaving 7 bases unmatched.

This clonotype came up a few times. The chain employs TRBV19 and TRBJ2-7; D uncertain. The V and J ends lost 1 base and 2 bases respectively, with 6 bases between them. This CDR3 is 13 amino acids long. Germline values: CDR1 LNHDA, CDR2 SQIVND (reference sequence). The CDR3 loop is CASSIAAPYEQYF. The CDR3 bases are TGTGCCAGTAGTATAGCGGCACCCTACGAGCAGTACTTC.

This clonotype has only a few counts. The V gene is TRBV6-6, the J gene TRBJ1-5; TRBD1 matches 9 bases. The CDR3 has 14 residues. The junction had 5 bases not matched to a gene; V was cut back by 6 bases and J by 5 bases. Looked up from germline, CDR1 is MNHNY and CDR2 is SVGAGI (reference sequence). The CDR3 nucleotides are TGTGCCAGCAGACCGGACAGGGGATATCAGCCCCAGCATTTT. It specifies CASRPDRGYQPQHF.

The V gene is TRBV19, the J gene TRBJ2-1; 8 bases are a match to TRBD1. V shed 3 bases and J 7 bases; nucleotides not matched to a gene: 5. The germline CDR1 and CDR2 sequences are LNHDA and SQIVND (reference sequence). The CDR3 loop spans 14 amino acids. In DNA, the CDR3 is TGTGCCAGTAGTATTATGGGACAGGTAAATGAGCAGTTCTTC. Protein product: CASSIMGQVNEQFF.

Only a few counts were recorded for this clonotype. The chain uses TRBV20-1 and TRBJ2-7; a weak D match, TRBD1 (6 bases). Germline V gives CDR1 DFQATT, CDR2 SNEGSKA (reference sequence). Trimming left V 2 bases short and J 0 bases short, with 17 bases between. CDR3 length: 16 residues. In DNA, the CDR3 is TGCAGTGCTAGATCACCAACAGGGATCCTCTCCTACGAGCAGTACTTC. As protein: CSARSPTGILSYEQYF.

The V gene is TRBV9, the J gene TRBJ2-2; D not certain. Trimming took 2 bases from V and 4 from J, leaving 12 bases between them. Germline V lookup: CDR1 SGDLS, CDR2 YYNGEE. The CDR3 runs 15 residues. The CDR3 loop is CASSVAPTTTGELFF. CDR3 nucleotides: TGTGCCAGCAGCGTGGCCCCGACCACCACCGGGGAGCTGTTTTTT.

There are a few counts of this clonotype. V is TRBV5-1 and J is TRBJ1-2, with D possibly matching TRBD1 (6 bases). The CDR3 spans 14 residues. The V and J ends lost 0 bases and 4 bases respectively, with 10 bases between them. CDR1 is SGHRS and CDR2 is YFSETQ in the germline V gene. CDR3 in DNA: TGCGCCAGCAGCTTGGCAGGGGCAGGCTATGGCTACACCTTC. Protein: CASSLAGAGYGYTF.

This clonotype was counted only a few times. The J gene is TRBJ2-1, the V gene TRBV29-1; no clear D gene. The CDR3 has 11 amino acids. Looked up from germline, CDR1 is SQVTM and CDR2 is ANQGSEA. V lost 3 bases, J lost 4 bases, and 4 bases lay in between. The DNA of the CDR3 is TGCAGCGTTGACGCTTACAATGAGCAGTTCTTC. Protein product: CSVDAYNEQFF.

V and J are TRBV6-1 and TRBJ2-6, with D uncertain. Looked up from germline, CDR1 is MNHNS and CDR2 is SASEGT. The CDR3 is 14 amino acids. Trimming stripped 3 bases from V and 0 bases from J, with 3 bases between. CDR3 region: CASSDNSGANVLTF. The DNA of the CDR3 is TGTGCCAGCAGTGACAACTCTGGGGCCAACGTCCTGACTTTC.

This clonotype was seen a single time. V usage is TRBV7-2 and J usage is TRBJ2-7; 8 positions agree with TRBD2. The V gene end was trimmed by 2 bases and the J gene end by 1 base; junction bases not matched to a gene: 7. This CDR3 has 16 residues. CDR1 is SGHTA and CDR2 is FQGNSA in the germline V gene. Here the CDR3 reads CASSLSGSGDSYEQYF. The DNA of the CDR3 is TGTGCCAGCAGCTTATCCGGTAGCGGGGATTCCTACGAGCAGTACTTC.